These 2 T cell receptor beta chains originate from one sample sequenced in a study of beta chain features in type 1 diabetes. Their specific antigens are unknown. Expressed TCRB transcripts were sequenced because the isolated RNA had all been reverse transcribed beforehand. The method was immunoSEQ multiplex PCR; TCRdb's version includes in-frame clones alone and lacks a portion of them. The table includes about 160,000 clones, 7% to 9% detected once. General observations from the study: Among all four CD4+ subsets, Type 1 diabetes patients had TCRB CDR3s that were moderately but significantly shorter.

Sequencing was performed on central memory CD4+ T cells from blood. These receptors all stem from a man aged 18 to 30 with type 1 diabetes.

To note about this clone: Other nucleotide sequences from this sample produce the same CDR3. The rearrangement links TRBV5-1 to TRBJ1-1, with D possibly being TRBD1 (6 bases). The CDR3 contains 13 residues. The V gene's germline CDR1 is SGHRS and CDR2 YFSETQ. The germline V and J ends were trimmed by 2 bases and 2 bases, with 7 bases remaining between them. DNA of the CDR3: TGCGCCAGCAGCTTACAGGGAAACACTGAAGCTTTCTTT. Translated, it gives CASSLQGNTEAFF. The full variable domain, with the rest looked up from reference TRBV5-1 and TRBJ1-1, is KAGVTQTPRYLIKTRGQQVTLSCSPISGHRSVSWYQQTPGQGLQFLFEYFSETQRNKGNFPGRFSGRQFSNSRSEMNVSTLELGDSALYLCASSLQGNTEAFFGQGTRLTVV.

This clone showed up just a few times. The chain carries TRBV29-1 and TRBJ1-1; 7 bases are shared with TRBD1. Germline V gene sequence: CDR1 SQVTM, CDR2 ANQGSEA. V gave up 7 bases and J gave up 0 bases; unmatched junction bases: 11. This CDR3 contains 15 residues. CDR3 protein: CSGRQGWGMNTEAFF. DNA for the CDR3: TGCAGCGGCAGACAGGGTTGGGGGATGAACACTGAAGCTTTCTTT.